This TCR beta chain is from a study of metastatic and nonmetastatic thyroid tumors. TCRdb re-called clones via MiXCR from the PCR reads. The sample contains tens of thousands of clones, about 16% of which appear only once. Patients were all untreated before their thyroid surgery. Looked up from germline, CDR1 is SGHAT and CDR2 is FQNNGV. With V trimmed by 3 bases and J by 6 bases, 7 bases remained unmatched. The CDR3 sequence is 16 residues long. Sequenced sample: blood. The V and J genes are TRBV11-2 and TRBJ2-2; 10 positions agree with TRBD2. The source is a female donor with papillary thyroid cancer or a benign thyroid nodule (not recorded which). Some clones in this sample may be carry-over from other donors' samples. CDR3 protein: CASSFRVAGGPGELFF. The CDR3 DNA follows: TGTGCCAGCAGCTTCAGGGTAGCGGGAGGCCCCGGGGAGCTGTTTTTT.